This T cell receptor (beta chain) was captured by sequencing in a study of blood T cell repertoires in COVID-19 (TCRdb year 2020). Describing the broader study: Collaborator samples came from the United States, Italy and Spain and covered acute and convalescent phases of COVID-19. Deeply sampled blood TCRbeta repertoires from subjects exposed to, actively infected with, or recovered from COVID-19 were included in the dataset. Where available, HLA class I and class II types were obtained from metadata supplied by the sample provider rather than from assay-based typing. The sample metadata nearly always contained a de-identified subject ID, COVID-19 status, age in years and sex. The prospective study material was composed of cDNA or gDNA derived from T cells, B-cell-depleted T cells, or PBMCs. Samples were obtained from the ongoing ImmuneRACE study (first 160 participants) and from 1,254 subjects provided by 6 global collaborators. The repertoires were made available in a free public database intended to serve as a resource for research on the immune response to SARS-CoV-2.

On this clone: It has no known antigen specificity. Per-base qualities were not stored, and no clone one base away is much larger.

Collaborating institutions collected whole blood in K2EDTA tubes following their own protocols. For TCRbeta analysis, collaborators shipped samples as frozen whole blood, isolated PBMCs, or DNA extracted from either of those sample types. Reading the germline V gene gives CDR1 SNHLY and CDR2 FYNNEI. After removal of 10 bases from V and 7 bases from J, the junction retains 16 bases not matched to a gene. The CDR3 measures 15 amino acids from cysteine to phenylalanine. Of all the DNA, just the CDR3 is kept, 45 bases in frame from base 1. The immunoSEQ Assay, a bias-controlled multiplex PCR, was used to amplify TCRbeta CDR3 regions from genomic DNA. For the original study's pipeline: The number of nucleated cells in each sample was estimated from the amplification of reference gene primers within the assay. Sequence reads were collapsed and filtered to measure the absolute abundance of every unique TCRbeta CDR3 rearrangement. Productive Simpson clonality was computed per sample as the square root of Simpson's diversity index over productive rearrangements. Drawn from immuneACCESS, this table holds only the in-frame rearrangements with V and J called that TCRdb kept. Clones are partly lost; checked studies trace under half to an unresolved V gene and leave the rest unexplained. V, J and clone size are those of that table, while D and trimming were read from the DNA. The sample contains fewer than 70,000 clones, roughly nine tenths of them found a single time. In total, the top ten clones hold approximately 8.4% of the sample.

On the study overall, not on this receptor specifically: The quantity of clinical and demographic metadata differed by source and by participant and was supplied without curation.

Sequencing was carried out using peripheral blood. Rearrangement joined TRBV2 to TRBJ1-5; TRBD1 lines up with 7 middle nucleotides. This TCR came from a woman in her sixties or seventies with active COVID-19. The nucleotides are TGTGCCACATGTCGGGACAGTCGCCTAGGGCAGCCCCAGCATTTT. Translated, this gives CATCRDSRLGQPQHF.